What follows are 19 T cell receptor beta chains derived from one specimen sequenced in a study of control samples from healthy donors and cancer patients. Clones were read by immunoSEQ multiplex PCR, and TCRdb kept only the in-frame ones, dropping some. This table has under 300,000 clones, over 75% appearing once. Specimen: PBMCs. The receptors shown here come from an older woman with lung cancer.

About this clone itself: The junction departs from the called germline gene at one end, perhaps through a read error. The genes are TRBV5-1 and TRBJ1-2; D gene uncertain. This CDR3 spans 13 amino acids. From germline, CDR1 is SGHRS and CDR2 YFSETQ. Here the CDR3 DNA reads TGCGCCAGCAGCTTGTCACAGAACTATGGCTGCACCTTC. Protein sequence: CASSLSQNYGCTF.

V is TRBV9 and J is TRBJ2-2, with 9 positions matching TRBD2. Losses at the gene ends were 6 bases for V and 1 base for J; bases not matched to a gene: 4. This CDR3 is 15 amino acids long. CDR1 and CDR2 (germline): SGDLS, YYNGEE. CDR3 protein: CASTHSGGNTGELFF. In nucleotides, the CDR3 is TGTGCCAGCACACATAGCGGGGGGAACACCGGGGAGCTGTTTTTT.

This clone has just a few counts. V is TRBV24-1 and J is TRBJ2-1; 8 bases match TRBD2. V lost 1 base, J lost 2 bases, and 6 bases stayed unmatched. CDR1 and CDR2 (germline): KGHDR, SFDVKD. The CDR3 contains 17 residues. CDR3 sequence (DNA): TGTGCCACCAGTGATTTCCGGGGGGGGAGGGCCTACAATGAGCAGTTCTTC. Residues: CATSDFRGGRAYNEQFF.

This chain connects TRBV14 to TRBJ1-3, with 8 bases that match TRBD1. Per the germline V gene, CDR1 is SGHDN and CDR2 is FVKESK. J was trimmed by 7 bases and V by 7 bases; bases with no gene match: 3. This CDR3 has 12 residues. The CDR3 DNA reads TGTGCCAGCAAGCGACAGGGGAACACCATATATTTT. It codes for CASKRQGNTIYF. Full variable domain (rest looked up from reference TRBV14 and TRBJ1-3): EAGVTQFPSHSVIEKGQTVTLRCDPISGHDNLYWYRRVMGKEIKFLLHFVKESKQDESGMPNNRFLAERTGGTYSTLKVQPAELEDSGVYFCASKRQGNTIYFGEGSWLTVV.

This chain uses TRBV2 with TRBJ1-5; D is unresolved. Trimming cost V 1 base and J 7 bases, with 11 bases left between them. Germline V lookup: CDR1 SNHLY, CDR2 FYNNEI. CDR3 length equals 14 residues. The CDR3 DNA reads as TGTGCCAGCAGTGAAGACGGCAGTGGGCAGCCCCAGCATTTT. Its protein is CASSEDGSGQPQHF. Filled out from reference TRBV2 and TRBJ1-5, the complete variable domain reads EPEVTQTPSHQVTQMGQEVILRCVPISNHLYFYWYRQILGQKVEFLVSFYNNEISEKSEIFDDQFSVERPDGSNFTLKIRSTKLEDSAMYFCASSEDGSGQPQHFGDGTRLSIL.

As to this clone: Other DNA sequences in this specimen translate into the identical CDR3. V is TRBV2 and J is TRBJ1-1, with 7 bases that match TRBD1. The germline V gene encodes CDR1 SNHLY and CDR2 FYNNEI. The CDR3 totals 14 residues. V lost 3 bases and J lost 5; bases outside the gene matches: 6. The CDR3 nucleotides read TGTGCCAGCAGTGAGCAGGGGGGCTTGACTGAAGCTTTCTTT. This codes for CASSEQGGLTEAFF.

CDR3 coding DNA: TGCGCCAGCAGTGAACAAGGGACCTATGGCTACACCTTC. Protein sequence: CASSEQGTYGYTF. V and J are TRBV10-2 and TRBJ1-2, with D perhaps matching TRBD1 (5 bases). V was cut by 3 bases and J by 4 bases, with 9 bases left in between. The length of the CDR3 is 13 residues. Germline CDR1 WSHSY, CDR2 SAAADI.

J is TRBJ2-1 and V is TRBV11-2, with 10 bases fitting TRBD2. V shed 5 bases and J 2 bases; nucleotides not matched to a gene: 3. CDR1 is SGHAT, CDR2 FQNNGV, per germline. This CDR3 spans 15 amino acids. The CDR3 sequence is CASSVAGGTYNEQFF. CDR3 coding DNA: TGTGCCAGCAGCGTAGCGGGGGGAACCTACAATGAGCAGTTCTTC.

A remark on this clone: One junction end disagrees with the germline gene, perhaps due to a read error. The chain couples TRBV19 to TRBJ1-1, with 8 bases lining up with TRBD1. Germline V gene lookup returns CDR1 LNHDA and CDR2 SQIVND (reference sequence). The CDR3 is made up of 15 amino acids. CDR3 in amino acids: CASSPQRTGNAEAFF. In DNA, the CDR3 is TGTGCCAGTAGTCCCCAAAGGACAGGGAACGCTGAAGCTTTCTTT.

V and J are TRBV15 and TRBJ1-3, with no clear D. The V gene lost 5 bases and the J gene lost 4 bases, with 12 bases spanning the gap. This CDR3 has 14 amino acids. Looked up from germline, CDR1 is LNHNV and CDR2 is YYDKDF (reference sequence). DNA for the CDR3: TGTGCCACCAGCGAGCGGGGTTCAGGAAACACCATATATTTT. Residues: CATSERGSGNTIYF.

The chain carries TRBV21-1 and TRBJ2-7. TRBV21-1 is given as a pseudogene. The CDR3 contains 17 residues. The CDR3 DNA sequence: TGTGCCAGCAGCAAAACGTCCCGACGGTCGGTCCCCTACGAGCAGTACTTC. The encoded protein is CASSKTSRRSVPYEQYF.

Worth noting for this clone: Other DNA sequences from this sample encode an identical CDR3 as well. The rearrangement links TRBV5-1 to TRBJ1-1; TRBD1 matches at 8 bases. CDR1 is SGHRS, CDR2 YFSETQ, per germline. CDR3 length: 12 amino acids. Unmatched junction bases numbered 7, after V lost 4 bases and J lost 11 bases. CDR3 DNA: TGCGCCAGCAGCCTACAGGGGGTGGAGGCTTTCTTT. The encoded protein is CASSLQGVEAFF. The full variable domain, its missing parts supplied by reference TRBV5-1 and TRBJ1-1, is KAGVTQTPRYLIKTRGQQVTLSCSPISGHRSVSWYQQTPGQGLQFLFEYFSETQRNKGNFPGRFSGRQFSNSRSEMNVSTLELGDSALYLCASSLQGVEAFFGQGTRLTVV.

The V call is TRBV6-5, the J call TRBJ2-1, with 7 bases identical to TRBD1. Per the germline V gene, CDR1 is MNHEY and CDR2 is SVGAGI. V gave up 11 bases and J gave up 2 bases; unmatched junction bases: 3. The CDR3 is 12 amino acids. CDR3 protein: CASGTAYNEQFF. The CDR3 DNA follows: TGTGCCTCCGGGACAGCCTACAATGAGCAGTTCTTC.

J is TRBJ2-3 and V is TRBV3-1 (or the pseudogene TRBV3-2); 11 positions match TRBD2. The germline V gene has CDR1 LGHDT and CDR2 YNNKEL (reference sequence). The CDR3 is 18 residues long. The trim removed 0 bases at V and 4 bases at J, leaving 9 bases unmatched. CDR3 nucleotide sequence: TGTGCCAGCAGCCAAGAAAGCCCTTCGGGACTAGCGGCAGATACGCAGTATTTT. Protein: CASSQESPSGLAADTQYF.

A few counts support this clone. This chain connects TRBV27 to TRBJ2-7, with D tentatively TRBD2 (7 bases). V was trimmed by 0 bases and J by 3 bases, leaving 15 bases between them. The germline gives CDR1 MNHEY, CDR2 SMNVEV (reference sequence). This CDR3 comprises 16 residues. Here the CDR3 DNA reads TGTGCCAGCAGTTTATCCGGGGGGCGGTCCCTCTACGAGCAGTACTTC. Translated: CASSLSGGRSLYEQYF.

The chain couples TRBV9 to TRBJ1-4; D is unresolved. Germline CDR1 and CDR2: SGDLS and YYNGEE. V was cut by 5 bases and J by 8 bases, with 22 bases left in between. The CDR3 is 16 residues long. The CDR3: CASSNPRTGKDEKLFF. The CDR3 DNA reads as TGTGCCAGCAGTAACCCCCGGACGGGAAAGGACGAAAAACTGTTTTTT.

This clone was detected only a few times. This chain links TRBV11-2 with TRBJ2-7; 11 bases are shared with TRBD2. This CDR3 region has 15 residues. The V segment lost 5 bases and the J segment 7 bases; nucleotides outside the gene matches: 10. Germline CDR1 reads SGHAT; CDR2 reads FQNNGV. CDR3 nucleotides: TGTGCCAGCAGCAGGCAGGGACTAGCGGTTTTGGAGCAGTACTTC. The encoded protein is CASSRQGLAVLEQYF. Full variable domain (missing parts from reference TRBV11-2 and TRBJ2-7): EAGVAQSPRYKIIEKRQSVAFWCNPISGHATLYWYQQILGQGPKLLIQFQNNGVVDDSQLPKDRFSAERLKGVDSTLKIQPAKLEDSAVYLCASSRQGLAVLEQYFGPGTRLTVT.

This clone was seen once. The CDR3 sequence: CASGLEWPSSGNEQFF. The CDR3 region has the DNA TGTGCTAGTGGTTTGGAATGGCCATCTTCGGGGAATGAGCAGTTCTTC. This chain connects TRBV12-5 to TRBJ2-1; possibly TRBD2 for D (5 bases). V was shortened by 1 base and J by 7 bases, with 17 bases between the two germline ends. There are 16 residues in the CDR3. Germline CDR1 is LGHNT and CDR2 is FRNRAP.

This clone was detected a few times. This chain connects TRBV24-1 to TRBJ2-1; D is unclear. The CDR3 is 14 residues long. Germline V gives CDR1 KGHDR, CDR2 SFDVKD. Trimming pared 0 bases from V and 6 bases from J, leaving 8 bases between. The CDR3, as DNA: TGTGCCACCAGTGATTTGCCCACCACCAATGAGCAGTTCTTC. Translating it yields CATSDLPTTNEQFF.